Below, one TCR beta chain is given with its context. This CDR3 contains 14 residues. CDR1 is KGHSH, CDR2 LQKENI, per germline. V lost 3 bases, J lost 0 bases, and 8 bases lay in between. At collection, donors were nominally healthy, but unrecorded immune exposures were probable. The PCR employed 60 Vbeta primers together with 13 Jbeta primers. Per the original methods: Some 11 million shared chains were among the 65 million to 85 million unique TCR beta chains that a later analysis counted. Here immunoSEQ multiplex PCR was the method, and the copy in TCRdb shows in-frame clones only, minus some. V and J calls and clone size follow that table, whereas D and trimming were derived from the DNA. The sample includes about 160,000 clones, around 84% of them seen just once. This sample is drawn from a study of cytomegalovirus exposure and HLA in healthy donors.

The receptor comes from a man aged 18 to 29 in good health and CMV-seronegative. This chain uses TRBV18 with TRBJ1-1; possible D gene TRBD1, 5 bases. Sample: PBMCs. As DNA, the CDR3 is TGTGCCAGCTCACCCCCGGGGGTGAACACTGAAGCTTTCTTT. Translation: CASSPPGVNTEAFF.